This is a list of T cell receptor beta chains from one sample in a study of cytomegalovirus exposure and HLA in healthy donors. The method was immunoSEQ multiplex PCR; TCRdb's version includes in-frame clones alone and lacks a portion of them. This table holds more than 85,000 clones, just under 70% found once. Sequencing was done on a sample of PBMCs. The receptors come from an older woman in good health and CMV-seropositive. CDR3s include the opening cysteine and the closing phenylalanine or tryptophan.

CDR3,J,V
CASSLGGADNRRDYGYTF,TRBJ1-2,TRBV5-1
CASSRTSGNTDTQYF,TRBJ2-3,TRBV4-2
CASSLGPLNYGYTF,TRBJ1-2,TRBV5-1
CATSRSLYTEAFF,TRBJ1-1,TRBV15
CASNLAGQGASEQYF,TRBJ2-7,TRBV2
CASSDEGGELFF,TRBJ2-2,TRBV6-4
CASGGGPSGANVLTF,TRBJ2-6,TRBV2
CASSEDRGFGYTF,TRBJ1-2,TRBV7-9
CASTIRGLNTEAFF,TRBJ1-1,TRBV2
CASSSVDRDTEAFF,TRBJ1-1,TRBV5-6
CASSVELGGQETQYF,TRBJ2-5,TRBV9
CASSYGGVGYTF,TRBJ1-2,TRBV6-5
CASSEVGGLNQPQHF,TRBJ1-5,TRBV6-1
CASSRTVNTGELFF,TRBJ2-2,TRBV6-5
CASSQDVGGYNEQYF,TRBJ2-7,TRBV4-3
CASSLTGERSGNTIYF,TRBJ1-3,TRBV5-1
CASSLWRGYTDTQYF,TRBJ2-3,TRBV7-2
CASSRDNPTNEKLFF,TRBJ1-4,TRBV25-1
CAWRGDNREGNIQYF,TRBJ2-4,TRBV30
CASSISGGVEDTQYF,TRBJ2-3,TRBV19
CASSRDSLAVLGYTF,TRBJ1-2,TRBV5-4
CASSGALKPGSNQPQHF,TRBJ1-5,TRBV2
CASSYGGQGNQPQHF,TRBJ1-5,TRBV6-5
CASSRQTGTGSYEQYF,TRBJ2-7,TRBV4-3
CASGTVPSNYGYTF,TRBJ1-2,TRBV6-6
CAWSGQGISEQYF,TRBJ2-7,TRBV30
CASSRDTSNYGYTF,TRBJ1-2,TRBV18
CASTPGGQAGRGYTF,TRBJ1-2,TRBV6-5
CASSRGTGQFF,TRBJ2-1,TRBV16
CASSYSVLLNEKLFF,TRBJ1-4,TRBV19
CASSDSRGGNSPLHF,TRBJ1-6,TRBV6-4
CASSSTGTVGYTF,TRBJ1-2,TRBV5-1
CAWSVPGGPNEQFF,TRBJ2-1,TRBV30
CASSLQGAPYNSPLHF,TRBJ1-6,TRBV5-4
CASNLDREDGYTF,TRBJ1-2,TRBV2
CAIRGAGGGTDTQYF,TRBJ2-3,TRBV10-3
CASSSGGYRPGEQYF,TRBJ2-7,TRBV7-2
CASSLLARSNTDTQYF,TRBJ2-3,TRBV7-6
CSDLDRYGSYNSPLHF,TRBJ1-6,TRBV29-1
CASSPLRSGSTYEQYF,TRBJ2-7,TRBV18
CASSQDSLNTEAFF,TRBJ1-1,TRBV2
CASNRQDNSPLHF,TRBJ1-6,TRBV9
CASSSVAGVNNEQFF,TRBJ2-1,TRBV7-2
CASSSGQGAYSPLHF,TRBJ1-6,TRBV27